The following is a T cell receptor (beta chain) sequence with its context. Its target is not known. These data belong to a study of STAT5B mutations in CD4+ large granular lymphocyte leukemia. Points from the study as a whole: No patients shared main leukemic clonotypes, though about 26% appeared at low frequency elsewhere.

Assay used: immunoSEQ multiplex PCR; TCRdb lists only in-frame clones, some missing. The sample includes around 21,000 clones, 60% to 80% seen only once; the top ten take 3.5% to 5%. From germline, CDR1 is LNHNV and CDR2 YYDKDF (reference sequence). The CDR3 runs to 20 residues. J gave up 3 bases and V 0 bases, and 17 bases lay outside the gene matches. This receptor was obtained from a human donor in good health. The chain has TRBV15 and TRBJ2-7; TRBD2 matches at 10 bases. The sequenced sample consisted of CD4+ T cells from blood buffy coats. CDR3 protein: CATSRDRGTSDPRGNYEQYF. CDR3 coding DNA: TGTGCCACCAGCAGAGATCGTGGGACTAGCGATCCCAGGGGTAACTACGAGCAGTACTTC.